Each of the 25 T cell receptor beta chains below was sequenced from the same sample in a study of blood T cell repertoires in COVID-19. TCRdb's copy holds only in-frame clones and misses some; the assay was immunoSEQ multiplex PCR. Counted here are fewer than 150,000 clones, around nine tenths occurring once; the ten biggest clones make up more than 7%. Material for sequencing was peripheral blood. Receptors were obtained from a woman between 65 and 79 years old who had recovered from COVID-19.

The chain employs TRBV7-9 and TRBJ2-2; TRBD2 agrees at 8 bases. Trimming took 5 bases from V and 6 from J; bases not matched to a gene: 5. This CDR3 contains 14 residues. From germline, CDR1 is SEHNR and CDR2 FQNEAQ (reference sequence). CDR3: CASSPLAGPGELFF. The CDR3 coding sequence is TGTGCCAGCAGCCCCTTAGCGGGGCCCGGGGAGCTGTTTTTT.

This clone came up a few times. The genes are TRBV28 and TRBJ2-5, with TRBD2 matching over 7 bases. Germline CDR1 is MDHEN and CDR2 is SYDVKM. The CDR3 runs to 14 residues. Trimming cost V 6 bases and J 4 bases; bases outside gene matches: 8. CDR3 DNA sequence: TGTGCCAGCAGCACTGGACTAGAGGGAGAGACCCAGTACTTC. This sequence encodes CASSTGLEGETQYF.

The chain carries TRBV25-1 and TRBJ2-5, with D uncertain. The germline V and J ends were trimmed by 4 bases and 5 bases, with 5 bases remaining between them. Per germline, CDR1 MGHDK and CDR2 SYGVNS. The CDR3 sequence is 11 residues long. CDR3 DNA: TGTGCCAGCAGTGTTCAGGAGACCCAGTACTTC. It is translated as CASSVQETQYF. The full variable domain, with the rest looked up from reference TRBV25-1 and TRBJ2-5, is EADIYQTPRYLVIGTGKKITLECSQTMGHDKMYWYQQDPGMELHLIHYSYGVNSTEKGDLSSESTVSRIRTEHFPLTLESARPSHTSQYLCASSVQETQYFGPGTRLLVL.

The chain links TRBV28 to TRBJ1-2; no reliable D call. V was clipped by 5 bases and J by 7 bases, with 17 bases between them. The CDR3 has 14 residues. Germline CDR1 and CDR2: MDHEN and SYDVKM. The CDR3 sequence: CASSPNLGVGGYTF. The CDR3 DNA follows: TGTGCCAGCAGTCCGAACCTGGGCGTAGGTGGCTACACCTTC.

This clone was seen once. This chain connects TRBV29-1 to TRBJ2-7; 8 nucleotides match TRBD1. This CDR3 spans 11 amino acids. The germline V gene encodes CDR1 SQVTM and CDR2 ANQGSEA. The junction had 4 bases not matched to a gene; V was cut back by 7 bases and J by 5 bases. Here the CDR3 DNA reads TGCAGCGCCGGACAGGGCCACGAGCAGTACTTC. It is translated as CSAGQGHEQYF.

The rearrangement links TRBV30 to TRBJ1-2; D is ambiguous. Germline V gene data show CDR1 as GTSNPN and CDR2 as SVGIG (reference sequence). The CDR3 is 14 residues long. V lost 3 bases to trimming and J lost 7 bases, with 18 bases between them. The DNA of the CDR3 is TGTGCCTGGAGGCGGCCCTCTGTTAATATTGGCTACACCTTC. Its protein is CAWRRPSVNIGYTF. Drawing the rest from reference TRBV30 and TRBJ1-2, the complete variable domain is SQTIHQWPATLVQPVGSPLSLECTVEGTSNPNLYWYRQAAGRGLQLLFYSVGIGQISSEVPQNLSASRPQDRQFILSSKKLLLSDSGFYLCAWRRPSVNIGYTFGSGTRLTVV.

The V gene is TRBV2, the J gene TRBJ2-6, with D uncertain. The V end lost 1 base, the J end lost 3 bases, and 7 bases lay between the germline ends. Per the germline V gene, CDR1 is SNHLY and CDR2 is FYNNEI. The CDR3 runs 15 residues. DNA of the CDR3: TGTGCCAGCAGTGAAGGCTTCAGTGGGGCCAACGTCCTGACTTTC. This sequence encodes CASSEGFSGANVLTF.

This chain joins TRBV9 and TRBJ2-3, with a possible D match to TRBD2 (5 bases). Trimming removed 0 bases from V and 4 bases from J, with 12 bases in between. The CDR3 extends over 15 amino acids. The V gene's germline CDR1 is SGDLS and CDR2 YYNGEE. CDR3 coding DNA: TGTGCCAGCAGCGTAGGGTTTAGCGCGGCAGATACGCAGTATTTT. Translating it yields CASSVGFSAADTQYF.

This chain links TRBV10-3 with TRBJ2-3; tentatively, D is TRBD1 (6 bases). This CDR3 comprises 15 residues. From germline, CDR1 is ENHRY and CDR2 SYGVKD. V gave up 5 bases and J gave up 0 bases, with 12 bases separating them. This CDR3 reads CAISRQAPSTDTQYF. CDR3 nucleotides: TGTGCCATCAGTAGACAGGCTCCAAGCACAGATACGCAGTATTTT.

The chain recombines TRBV5-4 with TRBJ2-5, with 14 bases matching TRBD2. Germline CDR1 SGHNT, CDR2 YYREEE (reference sequence). Trimming at V came to 0 bases and at J to 5 bases, leaving 0 bases not matched to a gene. CDR3 length equals 15 residues. CDR3: CASSLGLAGGETQYF. The DNA of the CDR3 is TGTGCCAGCAGCTTGGGACTAGCGGGGGGGGAGACCCAGTACTTC. Full variable domain (rest looked up from reference TRBV5-4 and TRBJ2-5): ETGVTQSPTHLIKTRGQQVTLRCSSQSGHNTVSWYQQALGQGPQFIFQYYREEENGRGNFPPRFSGLQFPNYSSELNVNALELDDSALYLCASSLGLAGGETQYFGPGTRLLVL.

Of note for this clone: Other DNA sequences from this sample encode an identical CDR3 as well. The rearrangement uses TRBV7-3 and TRBJ2-6, with D possibly TRBD2 on 7 matching bases. Germline V gene lookup returns CDR1 SGHTA and CDR2 FQGTGA. The length of the CDR3 is 14 residues. V lost 8 bases to trimming and J lost 2 bases, with 10 bases between them. The CDR3: CASSGGAGANVLTF. CDR3 nucleotides: TGTGCCAGCTCGGGGGGCGCTGGGGCCAACGTCCTGACTTTC.

This chain joins TRBV6-5 and TRBJ1-2; the D gene is possibly TRBD1 (6 bases). CDR3 length equals 14 residues. Between the trimmed V and J ends, which lost 8 bases and 6 bases, there was a span of 19 bases. In germline, CDR1 is MNHEY, CDR2 SVGAGI. CDR3 sequence: CASSLGGRRDGYTF. The DNA for the CDR3 is TGTGCCAGCTCACTGGGGGGGCGACGAGATGGCTACACCTTC.

The gene calls are TRBV11-2 and TRBJ2-7; tentative D call: TRBD2 (5 bases). This CDR3 has 12 residues. V was shortened by 1 base and J by 6 bases, with 7 bases between the two germline ends. From germline, CDR1 is SGHAT and CDR2 FQNNGV. CDR3 region: CASSLAGIEQYF. The CDR3 nucleotides are TGTGCCAGCAGCTTAGCGGGGATCGAGCAGTACTTC.

The chain employs TRBV11-2 and TRBJ2-5; TRBD1 aligns across 7 bases. The J segment lost 1 base and the V segment lost 5 bases, leaving 7 bases of the junction unmatched. The CDR3 runs to 15 residues. CDR1 and CDR2 (germline): SGHAT, FQNNGV. CDR3 bases: TGTGCCAGCAGCATCATAAGGGGGCCCCAAGAGACCCAGTACTTC. Its protein is CASSIIRGPQETQYF.

The rearrangement uses TRBV29-1 and TRBJ1-2; 7 bases match TRBD1. Germline CDR1 and CDR2: SQVTM and ANQGSEA. The CDR3 consists of 11 residues. V lost 7 bases, J lost 8 bases, and 7 bases stayed unmatched. CDR3: CSAQGMDGYTF. CDR3 coding DNA: TGCAGCGCACAGGGGATGGACGGCTACACCTTC.

This clone was observed a handful of times. The V and J genes are TRBV4-2 and TRBJ2-3; the match to TRBD2 covers 14 bases. The germline V gene encodes CDR1 LGHNA and CDR2 YNFKEQ. Losses at the gene ends were 0 bases for V and 4 bases for J; bases not matched to a gene: 3. This CDR3 spans 17 amino acids. CDR3 sequence: CASSQDPTSGGADTQYF. DNA of the CDR3: TGTGCCAGCAGCCAAGACCCGACTAGCGGGGGGGCAGATACGCAGTATTTT.

The chain combines TRBV30 with TRBJ2-7; 10 bases agree with TRBD1. The CDR3 contains 14 residues. J lost 6 bases, V lost 1 base, and 6 bases had no gene match. Germline V gene sequence: CDR1 GTSNPN, CDR2 SVGIG (reference sequence). The CDR3 DNA is TGTGCCTGGAGTGGCTCCGGGACAGGGGCCGAGCAGTACTTC. As protein: CAWSGSGTGAEQYF. Combining the CDR3 with reference TRBV30 and TRBJ2-7 gives the whole variable domain SQTIHQWPATLVQPVGSPLSLECTVEGTSNPNLYWYRQAAGRGLQLLFYSVGIGQISSEVPQNLSASRPQDRQFILSSKKLLLSDSGFYLCAWSGSGTGAEQYFGPGTRLTVT.

The chain combines TRBV12-3 or TRBV12-4 with TRBJ2-5; 7 nucleotides line up with TRBD2. V lost 2 bases, J lost 5 bases, and 2 bases stayed unmatched. The CDR3 totals 13 residues. Written as DNA, the CDR3 is TGTGCCAGCAGTTTACGGGGGGTTGAGACCCAGTACTTC. Amino acids: CASSLRGVETQYF.

This chain connects TRBV12-5 to TRBJ2-5; D call uncertain. The CDR3 loop spans 13 amino acids. Germline loops: CDR1 LGHNT, CDR2 FRNRAP. The ends were cut back, 7 bases at V and 3 bases at J, with 12 bases in the middle. The CDR3 coding sequence is TGTGCTAGTGCCCGTGGTGAGAAAGAGACCCAGTACTTC. Protein product: CASARGEKETQYF.

This clone was detected only a few times. The chain uses TRBV5-1 and TRBJ2-7, with TRBD1 matching 7 bases. Germline V lookup: CDR1 SGHRS, CDR2 YFSETQ. The junction had 10 bases not matched to a gene; V was cut back by 8 bases and J by 2 bases. The CDR3 covers 14 residues. CDR3 residues: CASSIQGKTYEQYF. The CDR3 coding sequence is TGCGCCAGTTCAATACAGGGGAAGACCTACGAGCAGTACTTC.

The chain is built from TRBV5-1 and TRBJ1-5, with unresolved D. Germline-derived CDR1 and CDR2 are SGHRS and YFSETQ. V was cut by 4 bases and J by 6 bases, with 11 bases left in between. The CDR3 contains 13 residues. For the CDR3, the DNA is TGCGCCAGCAGCAATTTCCCGGGTCAGCCCCAGCATTTT. This encodes CASSNFPGQPQHF.

V is TRBV5-1 and J is TRBJ1-6; possibly TRBD1 for D (5 bases). The CDR3 covers 16 residues. Trimming stripped 0 bases from V and 2 bases from J, with 9 bases between. The germline gives CDR1 SGHRS, CDR2 YFSETQ. In DNA form, the CDR3 reads TGCGCCAGCAGCTTGGACAGGTGGACCTATAATTCACCCCTCCACTTT. Protein sequence: CASSLDRWTYNSPLHF.

The chain carries TRBV5-1 and TRBJ1-4; TRBD1 is a possible D gene (6 bases). CDR3 length: 18 residues. V lost 0 bases, J lost 0 bases, and 15 bases lay in between. Germline loops: CDR1 SGHRS, CDR2 YFSETQ. CDR3 DNA: TGCGCCAGCAGCTTGGCCGGACAGAACCTTGCAACTAATGAAAAACTGTTTTTT. It yields the protein CASSLAGQNLATNEKLFF.

CDR3 nucleotide sequence: TGTGCCAGCAGCAGCCGGGACAGGGTGCGGGAGCAGTACTTC. Its protein is CASSSRDRVREQYF. The rearrangement links TRBV6-2 or TRBV6-3 to TRBJ2-7; 9 bases are shared with TRBD1. Germline V CDR1 and CDR2: MNHEY, SVGEGT. The CDR3 spans 14 residues. J gave up 7 bases and V 6 bases, and 10 bases lay outside the gene matches.

The chain links TRBV7-9 to TRBJ1-2; 12 bases line up with TRBD1. Trimming removed 5 bases from V and 7 bases from J; junction bases left unmatched: 8. The CDR3 is made up of 15 amino acids. The germline CDR1 and CDR2 sequences are SEHNR and FQNEAQ (reference sequence). The CDR3 region is CASSPPGQGAVGYTF. CDR3 coding DNA: TGTGCCAGCAGCCCTCCGGGACAGGGGGCTGTTGGCTACACCTTC.